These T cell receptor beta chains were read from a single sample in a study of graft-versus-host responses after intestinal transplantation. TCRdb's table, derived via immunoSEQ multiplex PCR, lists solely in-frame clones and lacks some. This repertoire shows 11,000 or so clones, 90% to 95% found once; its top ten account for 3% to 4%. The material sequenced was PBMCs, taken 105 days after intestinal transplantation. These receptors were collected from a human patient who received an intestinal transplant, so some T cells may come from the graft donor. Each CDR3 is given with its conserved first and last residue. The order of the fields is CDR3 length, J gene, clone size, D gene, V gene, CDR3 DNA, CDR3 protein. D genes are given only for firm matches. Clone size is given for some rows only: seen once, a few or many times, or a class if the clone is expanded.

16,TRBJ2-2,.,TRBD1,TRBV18,TGTGCCAGCTCCCGGGACAGGACCTCGAACACCGGGGAGCTGTTTTTT,CASSRDRTSNTGELFF
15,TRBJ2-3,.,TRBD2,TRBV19,TGTGCCAGTAGTATAGCGGGGGGTGGGACAGATACGCAGTATTTT,CASSIAGGGTDTQYF
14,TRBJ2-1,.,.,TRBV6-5,TGTGCCAGCAGTTACTATGGCTCGCACAATGAGCAGTTCTTC,CASSYYGSHNEQFF
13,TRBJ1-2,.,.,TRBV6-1,TGTGCCAGCGGGGGTGGAGAAGCTTATGGCTACACCTTC,CASGGGEAYGYTF
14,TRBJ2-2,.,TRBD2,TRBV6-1,TGTGCCAGCACCAGCGGGGGATACACCGGGGAGCTGTTTTTT,CASTSGGYTGELFF
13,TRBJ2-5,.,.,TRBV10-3,TGTGCCATCAGTGCGAATCCGTTAGAGACCCAGTACTTC,CAISANPLETQYF
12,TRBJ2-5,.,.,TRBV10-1,TGCGCCAGCAGTGATGGCCGGGAGACCCAGTACTTC,CASSDGRETQYF
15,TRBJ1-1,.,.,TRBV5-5,TGTGCCAGCAGCTTGTATCCGGCCATGAACACTGAAGCTTTCTTT,CASSLYPAMNTEAFF
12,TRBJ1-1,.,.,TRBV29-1,TGCAGCGTTACGGGATGGAACACTGAAGCTTTCTTT,CSVTGWNTEAFF
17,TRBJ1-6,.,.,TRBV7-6,TGTGCCAGCAGCGCCTATCCGACAGATAACTATAATTCACCCCTCCACTTT,CASSAYPTDNYNSPLHF
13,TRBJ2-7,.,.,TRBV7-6,TGTGCCAGCAGCTTAGGGAACCCCTACGAGCAGTACTTC,CASSLGNPYEQYF
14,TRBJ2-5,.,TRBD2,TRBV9,TGTGCCAGCAGCGTAGGACTAGCGGGTGAGACCCAGTACTTC,CASSVGLAGETQYF
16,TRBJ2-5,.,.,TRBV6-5,TGTGCCAGCAGTTACTCATCCTCCCCGGCCCAAGAGACCCAGTACTTC,CASSYSSSPAQETQYF
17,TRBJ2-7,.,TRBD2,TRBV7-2,TGTGCCAGCAGCTTGCCGGGACTAGCGGACAGATCCTACGAGCAGTACTTC,CASSLPGLADRSYEQYF
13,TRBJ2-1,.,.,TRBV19,TGTGCCAGTAGTATTCAGGGAGGCAATGAGCAGTTCTTC,CASSIQGGNEQFF
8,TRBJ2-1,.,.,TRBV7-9,TGTGCCAGCACCGATCTGTTCTTC,CASTDLFF
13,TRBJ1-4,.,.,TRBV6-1,TGTGCCAGCCGGGACACGGGAGGTGAAAAACTGTTTTTT,CASRDTGGEKLFF
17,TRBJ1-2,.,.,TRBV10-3,TGTGCCATCAGTGAGTCTAGTTATAAAGGGTACGACTATGGCTACACCTTC,CAISESSYKGYDYGYTF
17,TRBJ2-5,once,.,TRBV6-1,TGTGCCAGCAGTGACTGGGGCCCGCACGAGCCGCAAGAGACCCAGTACTTC,CASSDWGPHEPQETQYF
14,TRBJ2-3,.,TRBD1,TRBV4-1,TGCGCCAGCTCGGGGACAGTCGGCACAGATACGCAGTATTTT,CASSGTVGTDTQYF
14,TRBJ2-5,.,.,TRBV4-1,TGCGCCAGCAGCCATGAATCAGGGGGGGAGACCCAGTACTTC,CASSHESGGETQYF
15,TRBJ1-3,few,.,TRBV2,TGTGCCAGCAGTTTAAGTGGGGCCCAAGGAAACACCATATATTTT,CASSLSGAQGNTIYF
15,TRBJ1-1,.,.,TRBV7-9,TGTGCCAGCAGCTTTGACGGCGTGGTGAACACTGAAGCTTTCTTT,CASSFDGVVNTEAFF
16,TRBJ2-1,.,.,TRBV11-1,TGTGCCAGCAGCTTAGCCGGCATTAGCTCCTACAATGAGCAGTTCTTC,CASSLAGISSYNEQFF
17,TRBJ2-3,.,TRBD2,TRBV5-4,TGTGCCAGCAGCTTCGGACTAGCGGGAGTGGGCACAGATACGCAGTATTTT,CASSFGLAGVGTDTQYF
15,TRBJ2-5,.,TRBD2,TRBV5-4,TGTGCCAGCAGCTTTAGCGGGGGGGCTGGAGAGACCCAGTACTTC,CASSFSGGAGETQYF
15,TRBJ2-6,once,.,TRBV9,TGTGCCAGCAGCGTAGCGGGGGCTGGGGCCAACGTCCTGACTTTC,CASSVAGAGANVLTF
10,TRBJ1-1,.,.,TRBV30,TGTGCCTGGAGTGGGAGTGAAGCTTTCTTT,CAWSGSEAFF
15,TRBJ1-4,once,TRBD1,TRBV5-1,TGCGCCAGCAGCTCCGACAGGGGGCAAGGCGAAAAACTGTTTTTT,CASSSDRGQGEKLFF
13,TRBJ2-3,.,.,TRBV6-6,TGTGCCAGCAGTAAGGCCCGGACAGATACGCAGTATTTT,CASSKARTDTQYF
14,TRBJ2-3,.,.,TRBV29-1,TGCAGCGCCCCTATCCAGGGACCCACAGATACGCAGTATTTT,CSAPIQGPTDTQYF
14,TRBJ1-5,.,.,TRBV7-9,TGTGCCAGCAGCGCCCCAGGGGGCAATCAGCCCCAGCATTTT,CASSAPGGNQPQHF
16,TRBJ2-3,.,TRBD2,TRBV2,TGTGCCAGCAGTGCCCCTAGCGGGTCTAGCACAGATACGCAGTATTTT,CASSAPSGSSTDTQYF
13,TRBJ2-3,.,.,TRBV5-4,TGTGCCAGCAGCGCCAAGACAGCGGATACGCAGTATTTT,CASSAKTADTQYF
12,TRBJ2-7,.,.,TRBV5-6,TGTGCCAGCAGCTTGCTGAACTACGAGCAGTACTTC,CASSLLNYEQYF
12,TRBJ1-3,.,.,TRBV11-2,TGTGCCAGCAGTTGGGGGGGGCACACCATATATTTT,CASSWGGHTIYF
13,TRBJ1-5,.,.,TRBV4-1,TGCGCCAGCAGCCAAGATAGAGATCAGCCCCAGCATTTT,CASSQDRDQPQHF
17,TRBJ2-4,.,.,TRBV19,TGTGCCAGTACCAAACCGGGGAACAGGACTCGCAAAAACATTCAGTACTTC,CASTKPGNRTRKNIQYF
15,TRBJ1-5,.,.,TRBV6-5,TGTGCCAGCAGCCTCAGTACAGATAGCAATCAGCCCCAGCATTTT,CASSLSTDSNQPQHF
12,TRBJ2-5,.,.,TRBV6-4,TGTGCCAGAGGGGGGGGCCAAGAGACCCAGTACTTC,CARGGGQETQYF
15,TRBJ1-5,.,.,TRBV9,TGTGCCAGCAGCGTATTAGGGGCGGGCAATCAGCCCCAGCATTTT,CASSVLGAGNQPQHF
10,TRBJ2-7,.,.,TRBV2,TGTGCCAGCAGGGAGGGCGAGCAGTACTTC,CASREGEQYF
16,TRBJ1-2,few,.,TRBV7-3,TGTGCCAGCAGCCTAACCCCGAGGAACCTCCACTATGGCTACACCTTC,CASSLTPRNLHYGYTF
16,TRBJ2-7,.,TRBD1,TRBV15,TGTGCCACCAGCGACAGGCGACAGGGGGTTCCCTACGAGCAGTACTTC,CATSDRRQGVPYEQYF